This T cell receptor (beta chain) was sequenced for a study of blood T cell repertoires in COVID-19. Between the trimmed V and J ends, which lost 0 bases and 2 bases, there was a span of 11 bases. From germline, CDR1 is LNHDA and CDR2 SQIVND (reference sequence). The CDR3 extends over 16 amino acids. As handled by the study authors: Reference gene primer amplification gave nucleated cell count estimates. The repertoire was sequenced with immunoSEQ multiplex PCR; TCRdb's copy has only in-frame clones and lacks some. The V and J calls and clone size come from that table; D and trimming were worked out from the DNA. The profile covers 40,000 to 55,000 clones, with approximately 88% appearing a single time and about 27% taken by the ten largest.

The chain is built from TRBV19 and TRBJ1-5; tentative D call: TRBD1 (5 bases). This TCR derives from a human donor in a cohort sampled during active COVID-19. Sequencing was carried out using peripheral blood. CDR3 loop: CASSIDARVRNQPQHF. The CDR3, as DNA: TGTGCCAGTAGTATAGATGCCAGGGTACGCAATCAGCCCCAGCATTTT.